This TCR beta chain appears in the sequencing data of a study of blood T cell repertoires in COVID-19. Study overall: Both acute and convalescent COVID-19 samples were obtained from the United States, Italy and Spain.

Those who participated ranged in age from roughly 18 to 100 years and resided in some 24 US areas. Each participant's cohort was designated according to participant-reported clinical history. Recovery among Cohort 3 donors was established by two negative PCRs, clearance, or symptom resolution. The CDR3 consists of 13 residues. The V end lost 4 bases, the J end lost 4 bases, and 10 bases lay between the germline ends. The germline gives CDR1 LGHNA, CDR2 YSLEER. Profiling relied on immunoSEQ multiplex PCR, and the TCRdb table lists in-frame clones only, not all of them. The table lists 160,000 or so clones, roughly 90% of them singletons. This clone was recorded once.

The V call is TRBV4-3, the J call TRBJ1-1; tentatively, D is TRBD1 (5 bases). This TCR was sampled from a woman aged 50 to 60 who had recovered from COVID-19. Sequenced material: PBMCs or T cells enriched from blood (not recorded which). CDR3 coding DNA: TGCGCCAGCAGCCGGGACTTCAGCACTGAAGCTTTCTTT. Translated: CASSRDFSTEAFF.